This section outlines one T cell receptor (beta chain) sequence together with its context. Its antigen is undetermined. Profiling relied on immunoSEQ multiplex PCR, and the TCRdb table lists in-frame clones only, not all of them. This sample has over 100,000 clones, with about 95% found just once. The data belong to a study of graft-versus-host responses after intestinal transplantation. Study-wide context: Recipients were given multivisceral, liver-intestinal, or isolated intestinal transplants. Findings and caveats of the study: There was an association between peak levels of circulating GvH clones and early post-transplant HvG declines. The authors found GvH clones in recipient marrow, some appearing first in ileum or blood.

CDR1 and CDR2 from the germline V gene are PRHDT and FYEKMQ (reference sequence). The CDR3 has 16 residues. V shed 0 bases, J shed 4 bases, and the junction held 3 bases outside the gene matches. Sample: unstimulated CD8+ T cells sorted from spleen or lymph node cells, taken before intestinal transplant. This clonotype was obtained from a human donor who received an intestinal transplant. The chain carries TRBV13 and TRBJ2-3, with 11 bases lining up with TRBD2. DNA of the CDR3: TGTGCCAGCAGCTTAGGGCTAGCGGGAGGCTCAGATACGCAGTATTTT. This translates into CASSLGLAGGSDTQYF.